This TCR beta chain was sequenced for a study of T cells in localized non-small cell lung cancer. Libraries were prepared by immunoSEQ multiplex PCR; TCRdb keeps only in-frame clonotypes and omits some of them. The sample carries around 26,000 clones, roughly 91% recorded once. To note about this clone: Its antigen is not known.

The study, taken as a whole, reports: Higher blood T cell density tracked longer overall survival. Tumor trailed uninvolved adjacent lung in T cell clonality, which peaked there. Researchers found a median about 53 of the top 100 tumor clones in adjacent lung.

This clonotype originated in a woman aged 40-69 years with stage I lung adenocarcinoma. The specimen was peripheral blood, collected before any cancer treatment.

The CDR3 is CASSLSQVPGLAGTDTQYF. CDR3 sequence (DNA): TGTGCCAGCAGCTTATCCCAAGTACCGGGACTAGCGGGGACCGATACGCAGTATTTT. This sequence joins TRBV7-6 and TRBJ2-3, with 13 bases aligning to TRBD2. V lost 2 bases, J lost 6 bases, and 14 bases stayed unmatched. This CDR3 has 19 amino acids. Germline assignment: CDR1 SGHVS and CDR2 FNYEAQ.